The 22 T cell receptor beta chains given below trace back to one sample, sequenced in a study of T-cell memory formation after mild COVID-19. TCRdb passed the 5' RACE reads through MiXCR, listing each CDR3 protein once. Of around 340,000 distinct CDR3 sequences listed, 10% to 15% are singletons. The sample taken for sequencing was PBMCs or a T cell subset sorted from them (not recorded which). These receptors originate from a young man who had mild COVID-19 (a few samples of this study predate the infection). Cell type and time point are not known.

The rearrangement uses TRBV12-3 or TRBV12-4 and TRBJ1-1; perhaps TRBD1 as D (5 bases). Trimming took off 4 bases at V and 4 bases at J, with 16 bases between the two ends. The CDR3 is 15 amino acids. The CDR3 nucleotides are TGTGCCAGCAGTTCGCGGACATCCGGGGGCACTGAAGCTTTCTTT. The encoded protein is CASSSRTSGGTEAFF.

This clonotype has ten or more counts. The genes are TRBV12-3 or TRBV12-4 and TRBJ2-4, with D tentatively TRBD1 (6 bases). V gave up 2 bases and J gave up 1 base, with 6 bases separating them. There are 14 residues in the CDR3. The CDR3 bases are TGTGCCAGCAGTTTACAGGGGGCCAAAAACATTCAGTACTTC. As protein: CASSLQGAKNIQYF.

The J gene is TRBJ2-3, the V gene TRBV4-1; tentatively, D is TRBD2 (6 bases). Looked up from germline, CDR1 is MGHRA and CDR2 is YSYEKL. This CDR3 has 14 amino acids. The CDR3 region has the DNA TGCGCGAGCGGGCCGGAGGGGTTCACAGATACGCAGTATTTT. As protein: CASGPEGFTDTQYF.

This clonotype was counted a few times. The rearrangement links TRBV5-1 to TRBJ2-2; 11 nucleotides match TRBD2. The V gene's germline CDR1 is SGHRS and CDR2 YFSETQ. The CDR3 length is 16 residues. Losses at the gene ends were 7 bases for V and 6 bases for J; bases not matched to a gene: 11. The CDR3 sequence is CASRDLAGGRSGELFF. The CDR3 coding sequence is TGCGCCAGCCGGGATCTAGCGGGGGGCCGGTCCGGGGAGCTGTTTTTT. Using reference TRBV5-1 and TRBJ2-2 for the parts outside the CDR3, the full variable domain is KAGVTQTPRYLIKTRGQQVTLSCSPISGHRSVSWYQQTPGQGLQFLFEYFSETQRNKGNFPGRFSGRQFSNSRSEMNVSTLELGDSALYLCASRDLAGGRSGELFFGEGSRLTVL.

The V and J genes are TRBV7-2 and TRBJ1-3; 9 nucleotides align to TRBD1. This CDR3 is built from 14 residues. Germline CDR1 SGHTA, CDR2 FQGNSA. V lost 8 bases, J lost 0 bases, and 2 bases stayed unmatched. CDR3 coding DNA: TGTGCCAGCGGACAGGGGACCTCTGGAAACACCATATATTTT. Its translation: CASGQGTSGNTIYF.

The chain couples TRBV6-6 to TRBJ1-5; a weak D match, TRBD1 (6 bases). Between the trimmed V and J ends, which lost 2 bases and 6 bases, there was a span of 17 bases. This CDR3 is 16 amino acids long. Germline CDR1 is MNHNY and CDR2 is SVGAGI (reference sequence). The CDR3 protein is CASSYRRGLRGQPQHF. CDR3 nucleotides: TGTGCCAGCAGTTACCGTCGGGGGCTGAGGGGTCAGCCCCAGCATTTT.

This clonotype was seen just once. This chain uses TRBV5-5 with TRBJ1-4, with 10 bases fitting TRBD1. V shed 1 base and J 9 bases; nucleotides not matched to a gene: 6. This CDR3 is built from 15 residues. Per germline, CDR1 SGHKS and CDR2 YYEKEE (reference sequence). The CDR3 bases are TGTGCCAGCAGCTTGACAGGACAGGGGGTCCAAAAACTGTTTTTT. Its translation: CASSLTGQGVQKLFF.

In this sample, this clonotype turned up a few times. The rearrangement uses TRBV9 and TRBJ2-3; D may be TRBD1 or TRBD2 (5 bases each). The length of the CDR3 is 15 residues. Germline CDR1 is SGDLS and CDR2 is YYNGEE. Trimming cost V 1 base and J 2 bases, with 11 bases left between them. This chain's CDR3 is CASSVRPGATDTQYF. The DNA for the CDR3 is TGTGCCAGCAGCGTACGACCCGGGGCCACAGATACGCAGTATTTT.

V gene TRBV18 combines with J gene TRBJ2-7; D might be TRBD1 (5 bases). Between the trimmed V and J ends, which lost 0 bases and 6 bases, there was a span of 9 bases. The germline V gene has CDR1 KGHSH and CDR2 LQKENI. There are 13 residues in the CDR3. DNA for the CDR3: TGTGCCAGCTCACCACCAGACAGTAGCGAGCAGTACGTC. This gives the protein CASSPPDSSEQYV.

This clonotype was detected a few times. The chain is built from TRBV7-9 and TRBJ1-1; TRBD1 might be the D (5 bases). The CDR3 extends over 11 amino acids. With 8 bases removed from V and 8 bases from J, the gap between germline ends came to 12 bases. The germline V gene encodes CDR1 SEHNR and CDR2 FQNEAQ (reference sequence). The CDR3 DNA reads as TGTGCCAGCCGCCTGACAGACGAAGCTTTCTTT. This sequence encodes CASRLTDEAFF.

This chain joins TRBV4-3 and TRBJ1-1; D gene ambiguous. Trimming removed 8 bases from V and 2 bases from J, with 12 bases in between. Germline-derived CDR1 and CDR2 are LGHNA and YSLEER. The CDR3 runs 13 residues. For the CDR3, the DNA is TGCGCCAGCCGGAGACAAGCAAACACTGAAGCTTTCTTT. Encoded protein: CASRRQANTEAFF.

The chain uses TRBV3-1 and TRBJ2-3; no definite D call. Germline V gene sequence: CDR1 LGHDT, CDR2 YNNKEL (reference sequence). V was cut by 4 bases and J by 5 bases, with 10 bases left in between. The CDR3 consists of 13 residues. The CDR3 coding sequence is TGTGCCAGCAGCCGTGCATCAGTAGATACGCAGTATTTT. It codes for CASSRASVDTQYF.

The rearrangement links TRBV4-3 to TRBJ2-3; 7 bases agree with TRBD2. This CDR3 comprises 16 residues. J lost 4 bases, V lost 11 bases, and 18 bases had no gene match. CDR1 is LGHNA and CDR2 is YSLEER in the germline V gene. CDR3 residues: CAASQDHGGVADTQYF. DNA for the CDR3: TGCGCCGCCAGCCAAGATCATGGGGGGGTGGCAGATACGCAGTATTTT.

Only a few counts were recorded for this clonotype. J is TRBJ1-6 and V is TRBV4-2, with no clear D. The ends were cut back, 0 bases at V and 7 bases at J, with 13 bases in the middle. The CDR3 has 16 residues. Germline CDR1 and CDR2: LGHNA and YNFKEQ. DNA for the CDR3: TGTGCCAGCAGCCAAGATCTCGGCGGTCAAAATTCACCCCTCCACTTT. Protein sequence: CASSQDLGGQNSPLHF.

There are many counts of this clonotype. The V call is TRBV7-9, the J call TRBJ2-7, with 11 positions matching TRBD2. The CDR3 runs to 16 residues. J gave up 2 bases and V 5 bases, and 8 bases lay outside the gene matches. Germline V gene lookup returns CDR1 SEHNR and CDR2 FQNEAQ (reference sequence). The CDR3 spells CASSPSGGLTAYEQYF. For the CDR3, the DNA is TGTGCCAGCAGCCCTAGCGGGGGGCTCACAGCCTACGAGCAGTACTTC.

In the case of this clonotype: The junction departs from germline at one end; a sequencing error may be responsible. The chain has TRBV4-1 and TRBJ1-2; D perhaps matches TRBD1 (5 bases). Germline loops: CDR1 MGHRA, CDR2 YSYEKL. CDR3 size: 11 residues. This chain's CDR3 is CASSQMMGLSF. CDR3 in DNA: TGCGCCAGCAGCCAGATGATGGGACTGAGCTTC.

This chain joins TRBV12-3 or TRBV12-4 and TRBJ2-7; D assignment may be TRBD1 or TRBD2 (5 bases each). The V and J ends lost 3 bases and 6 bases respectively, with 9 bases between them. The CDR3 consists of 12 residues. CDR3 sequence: CASSFEGIEQYF. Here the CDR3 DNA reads TGTGCCAGCAGTTTTGAGGGGATCGAGCAGTACTTC.

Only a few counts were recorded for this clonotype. CDR3 protein: CASSREDTDTQYF. The CDR3, as DNA: TGCGCCAGCAGCAGGGAAGACACAGATACGCAGTATTTT. The genes are TRBV4-3 and TRBJ2-3; D is unresolved. The CDR3 covers 13 residues. V lost 5 bases and J lost 2, with 8 bases in between. The germline V gene has CDR1 LGHNA and CDR2 YSLEER.

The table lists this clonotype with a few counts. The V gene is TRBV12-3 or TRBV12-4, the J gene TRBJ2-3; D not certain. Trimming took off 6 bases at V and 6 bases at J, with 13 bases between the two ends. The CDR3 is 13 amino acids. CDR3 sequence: CASSHPLGDTQYF. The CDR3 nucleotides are TGTGCCAGCAGCCACCCCTTGGGGGATACGCAGTATTTT.

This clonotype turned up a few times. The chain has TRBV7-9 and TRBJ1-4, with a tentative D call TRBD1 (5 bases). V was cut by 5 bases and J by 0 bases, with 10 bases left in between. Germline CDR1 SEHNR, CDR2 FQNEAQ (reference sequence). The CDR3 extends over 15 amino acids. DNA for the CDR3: TGTGCCAGCAGCACACGGACATCAACTAATGAAAAACTGTTTTTT. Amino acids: CASSTRTSTNEKLFF. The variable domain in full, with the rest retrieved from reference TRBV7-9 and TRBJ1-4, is DTGVSQNPRHKITKRGQNVTFRCDPISEHNRLYWYRQTLGQGPEFLTYFQNEAQLEKSRLLSDRFSAERPKGSFSTLEIQRTEQGDSAMYLCASSTRTSTNEKLFFGSGTQLSVL.

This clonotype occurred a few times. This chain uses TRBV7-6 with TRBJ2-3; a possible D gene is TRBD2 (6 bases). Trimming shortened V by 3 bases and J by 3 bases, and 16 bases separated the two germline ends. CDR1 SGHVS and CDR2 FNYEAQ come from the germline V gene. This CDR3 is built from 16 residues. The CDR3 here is CASSFLALRETDTQYF. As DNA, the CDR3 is TGTGCCAGCAGCTTTCTAGCGCTCCGGGAAACAGATACGCAGTATTTT.

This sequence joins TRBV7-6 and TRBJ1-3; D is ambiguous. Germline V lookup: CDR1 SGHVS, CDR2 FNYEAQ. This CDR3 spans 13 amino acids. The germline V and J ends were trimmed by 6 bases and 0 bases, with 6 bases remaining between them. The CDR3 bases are TGTGCCAGCAGACACTCCTCTGGAAACACCATATATTTT. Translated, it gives CASRHSSGNTIYF. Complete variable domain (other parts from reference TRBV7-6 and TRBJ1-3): GAGVSQSPRYKVTKRGQDVALRCDPISGHVSLYWYRQALGQGPEFLTYFNYEAQQDKSGLPNDRFSAERPEGSISTLTIQRTEQRDSAMYRCASRHSSGNTIYFGEGSWLTVV.